This TCR beta chain was retrieved from a study of cytomegalovirus exposure and HLA in healthy donors (dated by TCRdb to 2016 to 2017). Turning to the overall study: An earlier analysis of several hundred of the donors reported 276 Gb of sequence data and some 110 million unique TCR beta sequences obtained from approximately 180 million T cells. An early release covering roughly 640 HLA-typed donors comprised about 300 gigabases of sequencing data and around 80 million unique TCR sequences. Among the roughly 400 genotyped donors, about 85% belonged to the genetic ancestry cluster associated with self-reported Caucasian donors. The study aimed to test whether cataloging public T cell receptors could reveal signatures of past pathogen exposure. The study profiled the T cell repertoires of 500 to 800 subjects by immunosequencing and related them to cytomegalovirus serostatus. Besides the first cohort of roughly 660 subjects, a separate validation cohort made up of over a hundred different subjects was used. High-throughput TCR immunosequencing, statistical association of individual TCRs with disease status, and machine learning were combined to predict cytomegalovirus infection status. To study patterns of TCR occurrence, a later analysis re-analyzed previously published TCR beta repertoires from 666 donors and added high-resolution HLA genotyping. The later analysis used no new phenotypic data to find candidate immune exposures, relying instead on TCR beta sequences and their occurrence across donors. To decide whether each TCR beta V gene segment behaved as functional or pseudogenic, an earlier analysis of approximately 600 of the donors relied on high-throughput TCR beta sequencing. Alongside the repertoire data, information on donor age, sex, ethnicity and CMV serostatus was compiled. Genome-wide SNP genotypes for about 65% of the roughly 670 donors were used in a later genetic analysis, which treated that subset as a discovery cohort. Every discovery cohort repertoire had been produced on one sequencing platform. HLA typing included class I and class II loci at four-digit resolution. Typing coverage varied by locus: roughly 629-630 donors for A, B, C, DRB1 and DQB1; 500 to 550 for DQA1; more than 600 for DPA1; roughly 450 for DPB1. Four to six DR-DQ haplotypes were handled as single units for association and clustering, since linkage in the cohort was strong. Among 300 to 450 genotyped donors of the cohort, an average of approximately 240,000 unique TCR beta nucleotide sequences were sequenced per donor, about a sixth of them non-productive.

The investigation overall reported the following: Assigning TCR associations to individual alleles was difficult when HLA alleles, especially DR and DQ, strongly co-occurred. Roughly 17 rarely observed V segments, including chromosome 9 orphons, were excluded from the earlier analysis of just under 600 of the donors because counts were too low. A few of the identified cytomegalovirus-associated TCR beta chains were confirmed in vitro to be specific for cytomegalovirus antigens. Some IMGT-functional V segments, including TRBV6-2 and TRBV6-3, could not be told apart with the 87-base-pair reads, so those segments were excluded. A group of highly shared sequence variants was considered likely to be a technical artifact of the sequencing pipeline. According to a later analysis, parvovirus B19, influenza, CMV and Epstein-Barr virus appeared linked to several top co-occurrence clusters. Roughly uniform sequencing depth across donors was assumed in presence/absence analyses, although this assumption may not hold. The cohort was sequenced for TCR beta chains only, and without alpha or paired-chain data the features that could be detected were limited. Immune exposure information for the cohort was limited to CMV serostatus. According to a later analysis, TCR association rates differed among HLA loci, with DRB1 alleles showing the most associated TCRs and HLA-C alleles showing the fewest. A later analysis associated around 16,000 TCR beta sequences with specific HLA alleles at a false discovery rate of 0.05. According to the authors, the approach could potentially be generalized to other disease states and immunological phenotypes. While some public TCRs were present in many individuals, most TCR sequences turned up only very rarely across donors. Most CMV-associated TCR beta chains appeared to be HLA-restricted in a later analysis, and the HLA associations seemed to be driven largely by CMV exposure. In an earlier analysis of 587 of the donors, most TCR beta V segments appeared in productive rearrangements about 90% or about 30% of the time, broadly matching IMGT annotations. In both the original and validation cohorts, the classifier was reported to diagnose cytomegalovirus status with high specificity and sensitivity. Correlated functional status among segregating V segments might reflect linkage disequilibrium, but an unknown experimental factor could not be ruled out. The study listed over 150 TCR beta chains as associated with cytomegalovirus. A further reported finding was that TCR beta sequences accurately predicted the HLA-A and HLA-B alleles for most subjects in the first cohort. Because some donors lacked HLA typing at each locus, the association tests relied only on the typed subset. According to a later genetic analysis, donors in an Asian-associated ancestry cluster had fewer N-insertions in productive TCRs than the roughly 660-donor mean. Compared with equally common non-associated chains, HLA-associated TCR beta chains in a later analysis were more clonally expanded and had lower generation probabilities. An association between a missense DCLRE1C variant and V-gene and J-gene trimming of TCR beta chains was found in a later genetic analysis and replicated in an independent cohort.

V is clipped by 8 bases and J by 2 bases, and the sequence between their germline boundaries is 14 bases long. The CDR3 contains 13 residues, cysteine and phenylalanine counted. The sequence is cut down to CDR3 DNA, 39 bases in frame from base 1. The CDR1 and CDR2 encoded by the germline V gene are SGHRS and YFSETQ. Remarks on this clone: Its antigen is still unknown. It has no much larger one-base neighbor in the sample; base qualities were not kept.

The method behind the library was the immunoSEQ multiplex PCR assay. A mixture of 60 forward primers for TCR Vbeta segments and 13 reverse primers for TCR Jbeta segments was used in the multiplex PCR. Amplification of the CDR3 region of rearranged TCR beta genes was performed with a multiplex PCR assay on genomic DNA. On the Illumina HiSeq System, the amplified TCR beta libraries were sequenced as 87-base-pair reads. From the authors' description of their analysis: A later analysis tallied roughly 80 million unique TCR beta chains across the 666 repertoires, and 10 million to 11 million of those chains were shared by two or more donors. Raw reads were error-corrected and collapsed into unique sequences by a nearest-neighbor algorithm in which closely related sequences were merged to remove PCR and sequencing errors. Alignment of CDR3 sequences to IMGT reference sequences was used to assign V, D and J gene segments. For a sequence to be retained, at least a six-nucleotide match to both a V gene segment and a J gene segment was required. A rearrangement was called productive if the CDR3 had no stop codons and remained in frame with V and J, and every other rearrangement was called non-productive. Following IMGT convention, CDR3 was defined as the stretch from the second conserved V-encoded cysteine to the conserved J-encoded phenylalanine. The earlier analysis of roughly 590 of the donors excluded sequences that lacked an unambiguous match to a single V gene segment. In an earlier analysis of 587 of the donors, a V segment was called functional when productive rearrangements were above 56.7%, and segregating when the standard deviation between donors exceeded 5%. A statistical classification framework was developed to diagnose cytomegalovirus status using the catalog of TCR beta chain sequences. In a later analysis, V and J genes were assigned by comparing TCR nucleotide sequences against IMGT/GENE-DB human TR gene sequences. The TCRdist pipeline was used in a later analysis to assign CDR3 sequences and most-parsimonious VDJ recombination scenarios. In a later analysis, each TCR beta chain was defined by its CDR3 amino acid sequence together with its V-gene family, and reads lacking a unique V-gene family were excluded. To address suspected cross-contamination and a sequencing artifact, a later analysis removed around 600 highly shared, low-generation-probability nucleotide sequences. A later analysis calculated a clonal expansion index for each public chain from normalized within-repertoire ranks of inferred template counts. In a later analysis, generation probabilities were computed using a VDJ recombination model fitted to out-of-frame rearrangements, and the results were checked against IGoR. In a later analysis, TCR-TCR, TCR-HLA and TCR-CMV co-occurrence was scored with hypergeometric tests, and a repertoire-size bias correction was applied to TCR pairs. In a later analysis, false discovery rates were estimated by permuting HLA or CMV assignments 20 times. In a later analysis, co-occurring TCRs were grouped with DBSCAN, and TCRdist sequence similarity was added when clustering was performed within HLA-allele-positive subsets. For co-occurrence clustering, repertoires with fewer than 30,000 or more than 120,000 public chains were excluded, along with several repertoires with anomalous nucleotide sharing. The source is immuneACCESS, and TCRdb retained only in-frame sequences with V and J called. Part of the clones is not carried over; for the studies checked, unresolved V genes explain less than half of this, and the remainder is unexplained. Clonal size and the V and J genes are those of that table, whereas D and trimming came from the DNA. In all, the sample holds 75,000 to 90,000 clones, and roughly 79% of those were seen once. Of the sample, around 5.8% is held by the ten largest clones.

The cohort comprised some 700 healthy bone marrow donors. Cohort members were all nominally healthy when sampled, although unrecorded immune exposures were likely present. The donor tested CMV seropositive and was one of the 289 seropositive cohort members. Every donor gave a peripheral blood sample, and the peripheral blood mononuclear cells from that sample were used for TCR beta sequencing. Genomic DNA was extracted from the blood cell samples with the Qiagen DNeasy Blood Extraction Kit. This TCR came from a male donor in good health and CMV-seropositive. The chain joins TRBV5-1 to TRBJ2-7; a weak D assignment points to TRBD2 (5 bases agree). Sequenced input: PBMCs. The bases read TGCGCCAGTAGTGGGTCTAGCACCTACGAGCAGTACTTC. This yields the protein CASSGSSTYEQYF.